This TCR beta chain derives from a study of cytomegalovirus exposure and HLA in healthy donors. This clone was counted a single time. Antigen unknown. Trimming took 5 bases from V and 6 from J, leaving 8 bases between them. Germline V CDR1 and CDR2: SGHAT, FQNNGV. CDR3 length: 12 amino acids. Study observations and caveats: The tendency of first-cohort TCR clusters to co-occur in the roughly 130 validation repertoires was the finding of a later analysis. The majority of TCR sequences were rare, yet some public TCRs appeared in many donors.

Assay: immunoSEQ multiplex PCR; the TCRdb copy retains only in-frame clones and omits some. The top ten clones hold about 6% of a sample with 90,000 to 150,000 clones, more than 75% of them seen once. The genes are TRBV11-2 and TRBJ2-1, with a weak D call TRBD1 (5 bases). Specimen: PBMCs. The clonotype was recovered from a woman between 18 and 29 years old in good health and CMV-seropositive. The CDR3 region has the DNA TGTGCCAGCAGCGGGGCTAGCAATGAGCAGTTCTTC. It encodes CASSGASNEQFF. Full variable domain (outside the CDR3, taken from reference TRBV11-2 and TRBJ2-1): EAGVAQSPRYKIIEKRQSVAFWCNPISGHATLYWYQQILGQGPKLLIQFQNNGVVDDSQLPKDRFSAERLKGVDSTLKIQPAKLEDSAVYLCASSGASNEQFFGPGTRLTVL.